Below, one TCR beta chain is given with its context. Its target is unknown. The entry originates in a study of a mutant IDH1 vaccine in newly diagnosed glioma. Generated by immunoSEQ multiplex PCR, the TCRdb table keeps only in-frame clones and is missing some. The data show roughly 120,000 clones, roughly 78% seen once. As to time point: week 11, during vaccination. In every dose of vaccine, 300 ug of mutant IDH1 20-mer peptide was given alongside topical imiquimod. Donor diagnoses consisted of new WHO grade 3 or 4 IDH1-mutant, ATRX-lost astrocytomas. This TCR was recovered from a man aged 40-49 years with glioma. The sequencing used PBMCs, collected from a glioma patient whose treatment included an IDH1 peptide vaccine.

CDR3 amino acids: CASSTHYEQYF. The CDR3 DNA reads as TGCGCCAGCAGTACCCACTACGAGCAGTACTTC. The chain has TRBV10-2 and TRBJ2-7; D gene ambiguous. The germline gives CDR1 WSHSY, CDR2 SAAADI. The CDR3 extends over 11 amino acids. Trimming removed 5 bases at V and 3 bases at J, with 5 bases between.